The rows below give T cell receptor beta chains drawn from one sample of a study of identical twins. TCRdb re-called the 5' RACE reads with MiXCR, one entry per CDR3 protein. The sample lists around 230,000 distinct CDR3 sequences, 5.5% to 7.5% occurring once. These sequences were also reported in another study, on T cells expressing NK-cell markers.

Material: CD8+ T cells sorted from blood. These receptors were taken from a woman younger than 30 in good health. CDR3s include the opening cysteine and the closing phenylalanine or tryptophan. D genes are given only for firm matches. Expanded clones are given a class, and other clones once, few, many or no size at all.

few | . | TRBJ1-2 | TRBV27 | 13 | TGTGCCAGCACAGGGACCCCGCACTATGGCTACACCTTC | CASTGTPHYGYTF
. | . | TRBJ1-1 | TRBV9 | 15 | TGTGCCAGCAGCGTACTACAGGGAGAAAACACTGAAGCTTTCTTT | CASSVLQGENTEAFF
. | . | TRBJ1-4 | TRBV7-8 | 14 | TGTGCCAGCAGCTTTGGGGGGGCTAATGAAAAACTGTTTTTT | CASSFGGANEKLFF
. | . | TRBJ2-7 | TRBV7-6 | 15 | TGTGCCAGCAGCGGAGGGTGGGGGGGCAATTACGAGCAGTACTTC | CASSGGWGGNYEQYF
many | . | TRBJ1-4 | TRBV20-1 | 14 | TGCAGTGCTAGAGGCAATACAGCGAATGAAAAACTGTTTTTT | CSARGNTANEKLFF
. | TRBD2 | TRBJ2-2 | TRBV20-1 | 15 | TGCAGTGCTAGAGAGGGGACTAGGAGCACCGGGGAGCTGTTTTTT | CSAREGTRSTGELFF
. | . | TRBJ1-5 | TRBV25-1 | 13 | TGTGCCAGCCAGGGAGGTCCATATCAGCCCCAGCATTTT | CASQGGPYQPQHF
few | . | TRBJ2-1 | TRBV6-2/TRBV6-3 | 13 | TGTGCCAGCTTCGAGCAGATAAACAATGAGCAGTTCTTC | CASFEQINNEQFF
many | . | TRBJ1-2 | TRBV7-9 | 13 | TGTGCCAGCAGCTATACAGAAATTGGGGGCTACACCTTC | CASSYTEIGGYTF
. | TRBD2 | TRBJ2-7 | TRBV20-1 | 13 | TGCAGTGCGTCTAGCGGAGTCTCCTACGAGCAGTACTTC | CSASSGVSYEQYF
many | . | TRBJ1-1 | TRBV6-1 | 14 | TGTGCCAGCAGTACGACAGTTATGAACACTGAAGCTTTCTTT | CASSTTVMNTEAFF
few | . | TRBJ1-5 | TRBV29-1 | 14 | TGCAGCGTAGAAATAGGGGATAGCAATCAGCCCCAGCATTTT | CSVEIGDSNQPQHF
many | . | TRBJ1-2 | TRBV27 | 12 | TGTGCCACCAGTCCTGGGGGTGGACGCTACACCTTC | CATSPGGGRYTF
. | TRBD1 | TRBJ1-2 | TRBV11-2 | 11 | TGTGCCAGCAGCTACGGACAGGGGTACACCTTC | CASSYGQGYTF
few | TRBD2 | TRBJ2-7 | TRBV15 | 16 | TGTGCCACCAGCAGAGATCGGGGTAGCGGGAGGATTGAGCAGTACTTC | CATSRDRGSGRIEQYF
. | . | TRBJ1-2 | TRBV7-9 | 15 | TGTGCCAGCAGCTTAGAAAACCGAGCTAACTATGGCTACACCTTC | CASSLENRANYGYTF
. | . | TRBJ2-1 | TRBV29-1 | 13 | TGCAGCGGACCCGGGACCGACCGCAATGAGCAGTTCTTC | CSGPGTDRNEQFF
many | . | TRBJ1-6 | TRBV12-3/TRBV12-4 | 14 | TGTGCCAGCAGTTTGAGACAGAGAAATTCACCCCTCCACTTT | CASSLRQRNSPLHF
. | . | TRBJ1-1 | TRBV5-3 | 18 | TGTGCCATGAGCTTCGGGCTCGTCTGGGCTTATTTGAACACTGAAGCTTTCTTT | CAMSFGLVWAYLNTEAFF
. | . | TRBJ1-4 | TRBV13 | 13 | TGTGCCAGCAGCCGCACAGGGAAGGAAAAACTGTTTTTT | CASSRTGKEKLFF
many | . | TRBJ2-1 | TRBV9 | 13 | TGTGCCAGCAGCCCCGATTTTTACAATGAGCAGTTCTTC | CASSPDFYNEQFF
. | . | TRBJ1-1 | TRBV29-1 | 11 | TGCAGCGTTAAGGGTGAGACTGAAGCTTTCTTT | CSVKGETEAFF
. | . | TRBJ2-1 | TRBV2 | 14 | TGTGCCAGCAAGGCTAGCCGGTCCTACAATGAGCAGTTCTTC | CASKASRSYNEQFF
many | . | TRBJ1-6 | TRBV21-1 | 12 | TGTGCCAGCAGTACAGGGCGTATCACCCTCCACTTT | CASSTGRITLHF
. | TRBD1 | TRBJ2-5 | TRBV6-1 | 16 | TGTGCCAGCAGTGAACCGGGGACAGGGGCTCAAGAGACCCAGTACTTC | CASSEPGTGAQETQYF
many | . | TRBJ2-1 | TRBV6-1 | 16 | TGTGCCAGCATCAATTCCTCGACGGAGTCCTACAATGAGCAGTTCTTC | CASINSSTESYNEQFF
few | . | TRBJ1-1 | TRBV20-1 | 15 | TGCAGTGCTAGAGATCCCCACAGCTCGAACACTGAAGCTTTCTTT | CSARDPHSSNTEAFF
many | . | TRBJ1-2 | TRBV7-9 | 13 | TGTGCCAGCAGCTTAGTCGGGGTGGATGGCTACACCTTC | CASSLVGVDGYTF
. | . | TRBJ2-3 | TRBV7-9 | 14 | TGTGCCAGCAGCGCGACAGTGGGGCTGGATACGCAGTATTTT | CASSATVGLDTQYF
. | . | TRBJ1-5 | TRBV20-1 | 12 | TGCAGTGCTAGACGGGAGAATCAGCCCCAGCATTTT | CSARRENQPQHF